The present T cell receptor beta chain was sequenced within a study of cytomegalovirus exposure and HLA in healthy donors. Germline-derived CDR1 and CDR2 are SGHNT and YYREEE (reference sequence). V lost 0 bases and J 2 bases, leaving 8 bases between the germline ends. The CDR3 is 14 amino acids. Study-level points and caveats: Later analysis identified 15,000 to 20,000 TCR beta sequences associated with HLA alleles, using a false discovery rate threshold of 0.05. A later analysis linked a missense variant in DCLRE1C to the trimming of TCR beta V and J genes. An analysis done earlier found most TCR beta V segments productive about 90% or about 30% of the time.

13 Jbeta primers and 60 Vbeta primers were used for the PCR. The method was immunoSEQ multiplex PCR; TCRdb's version includes in-frame clones alone and lacks a portion of them. The sample has about 200,000 clones, more than 75% seen once; the top ten hold around 6%. Sampled while nominally healthy, donors likely had unrecorded immune exposures. Turning to this clone: The target antigen is unknown.

The V call is TRBV5-4, the J call TRBJ2-5; TRBD2 might be the D (5 bases). This receptor was obtained from a woman between 45 and 65 years old in good health and CMV-seropositive. Sequencing used PBMCs. CDR3: CASSLGTLQETQYF. DNA of the CDR3: TGTGCCAGCAGCTTGGGGACTCTTCAAGAGACCCAGTACTTC.